This TCR beta chain was recovered during a study of technical replicates of blood from a handful of donors. Only in-frame clones appear in the TCRdb table, and some are missing; sequencing was by immunoSEQ multiplex PCR. The table shows almost 70,000 clones, with approximately 90% occurring only once. V was clipped by 2 bases and J by 9 bases, with 11 bases between them. CDR1 is MNHNS, CDR2 SASEGT, per germline. The CDR3 is 14 residues long. Sequenced: PBMCs. The sequence came from a human donor in good health. Some clones in this sample may be carry-over from other donors' samples. V usage is TRBV6-1 and J usage is TRBJ2-6; no reliable D call. The chain's CDR3 is CASSERQVSNVLTF. The CDR3 DNA sequence: TGTGCCAGCAGTGAACGGCAGGTTAGCAACGTCCTGACTTTC.